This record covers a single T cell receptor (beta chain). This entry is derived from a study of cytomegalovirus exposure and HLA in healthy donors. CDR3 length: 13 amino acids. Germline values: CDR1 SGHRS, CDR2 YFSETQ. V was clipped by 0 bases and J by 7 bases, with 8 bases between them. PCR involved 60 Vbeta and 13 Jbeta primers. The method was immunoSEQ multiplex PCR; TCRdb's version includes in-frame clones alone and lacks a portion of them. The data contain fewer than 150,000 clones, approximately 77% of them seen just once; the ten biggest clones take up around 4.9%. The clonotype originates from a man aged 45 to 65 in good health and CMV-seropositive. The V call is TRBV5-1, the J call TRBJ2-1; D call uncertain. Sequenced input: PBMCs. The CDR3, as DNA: TGCGCCAGCAGCTTGGCTCCGGAGAATGAGCAGTTCTTC. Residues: CASSLAPENEQFF.